A selection of T cell receptor beta chains follows, all from one sample in a study of blood T cell repertoires in COVID-19. Measured with immunoSEQ multiplex PCR; TCRdb has only the in-frame clones, and not every one. The top ten clones hold roughly 2.2% of a sample with some 140,000 clones, about 86% of them seen once. The sample taken for sequencing was PBMCs or T cells enriched from blood (not recorded which). The source is a man in his forties with acute COVID-19. CDR3s include the opening cysteine and the closing phenylalanine or tryptophan. The order of the fields is clone size, V gene, D gene, J gene, CDR3 protein, CDR3 DNA. A D gene is named only where the DNA matches it firmly. The listing skips clone size in some rows; elsewhere it reads once, few, many or a size class.

.	TRBV2	.	TRBJ1-1	CASRRGTEAFF	TGTGCCAGCAGAAGGGGTACTGAAGCTTTCTTT
.	TRBV6-1	.	TRBJ1-6	CASSEAGRNNSPLHF	TGTGCCAGCAGTGAAGCTGGGCGAAATAATTCACCCCTCCACTTT
once	TRBV5-1	TRBD1	TRBJ2-1	CASSLAGDRGRIGRNEQFF	TGCGCCAGCAGCTTGGCGGGGGACAGGGGGCGCATCGGGAGGAATGAGCAGTTCTTC
.	TRBV14	.	TRBJ1-1	CASTNVMTEAFF	TGTGCCAGCACTAATGTCATGACTGAAGCTTTCTTT
once	TRBV11-3	.	TRBJ2-1	CASSRSGMGSYNEQFF	TGTGCCAGCAGCCGTAGCGGTATGGGCTCCTACAATGAGCAGTTCTTC
.	TRBV5-1	.	TRBJ2-7	CASSLAAGATEQYF	TGCGCCAGCAGCTTGGCGGCAGGGGCTACCGAGCAGTACTTC
few	TRBV19	.	TRBJ1-5	CASSIMGSYNQPQHF	TGTGCCAGTAGTATTATGGGGAGTTACAATCAGCCCCAGCATTTT
.	TRBV19	TRBD1	TRBJ1-2	CASRTTGVLYGYTF	TGTGCCAGTAGGACAACAGGGGTACTGTATGGCTACACCTTC
.	TRBV18	TRBD1	TRBJ2-3	CASSPPRGGGADTQYF	TGTGCCAGCTCACCACCGAGAGGGGGCGGCGCAGATACGCAGTATTTT
.	TRBV5-4	.	TRBJ2-5	CASSLGGGETQYF	TGTGCCAGCAGCTTGGGTGGCGGAGAGACCCAGTACTTC
.	TRBV12-3/TRBV12-4	.	TRBJ2-5	CASSSGGSETQYF	TGTGCCAGCAGTTCTGGGGGGTCGGAGACCCAGTACTTC
.	TRBV5-5	.	TRBJ2-7	CACGEQSYEQYF	TGTGCCTGTGGGGAGCAATCCTACGAGCAGTACTTC
.	TRBV6-6	TRBD1	TRBJ1-3	CASSSLDRGGNTIYF	TGTGCCAGCAGTTCCCTTGACAGGGGTGGAAACACCATATATTTT
.	TRBV10-1	.	TRBJ2-5	CASSPERGAQETQYF	TGCGCCAGCAGTCCAGAGCGCGGGGCGCAAGAGACCCAGTACTTC